One sample yielded the 25 T cell receptor beta chains listed below, sequenced in a study of T cell changes during pregnancy in multiple sclerosis. Measured with immunoSEQ multiplex PCR; TCRdb has only the in-frame clones, and not every one. The table includes approximately 85,000 clones, approximately 90% detected once. The source material was peripheral blood, sampled in the first trimester of pregnancy. The source of these receptors is a female donor with multiple sclerosis, enrolled in a pregnancy study.

V gene TRBV5-1 combines with J gene TRBJ1-2, with TRBD1 matching over 7 bases. This CDR3 comprises 13 residues. V shed 4 bases and J 6 bases; nucleotides not matched to a gene: 6. CDR1 and CDR2 from the germline V gene are SGHRS and YFSETQ. The chain's CDR3 is CASSRRDSHGYTF. The DNA for the CDR3 is TGCGCCAGCAGCAGGAGGGACAGCCATGGCTACACCTTC.

The chain links TRBV29-1 to TRBJ1-5, with D hard to call. The CDR3 sequence is 13 residues long. Germline V gene data show CDR1 as SQVTM and CDR2 as ANQGSEA. V was clipped by 4 bases and J by 1 base, with 8 bases between them. This CDR3 is CSVGEGSNQPQHF. The CDR3 DNA sequence: TGCAGCGTTGGTGAGGGAAGCAATCAGCCCCAGCATTTT.

V gene TRBV7-3 combines with J gene TRBJ2-4, with 9 bases identical to TRBD1. This CDR3 region has 16 residues. From germline, CDR1 is SGHTA and CDR2 FQGTGA. Germline trimming cut 5 bases from V and 6 bases from J; bases unmatched to any gene: 11. The CDR3 region has the DNA TGTGCCAGCAGCCCAGGTCCGGGACAGGGTTTAAACATTCAGTACTTC. This translates into CASSPGPGQGLNIQYF. The full variable domain, in which reference TRBV7-3 and TRBJ2-4 provide the parts outside the CDR3, is GAGVSQTPSNKVTEKGKYVELRCDPISGHTALYWYRQSLGQGPEFLIYFQGTGAADDSGLPNDRFFAVRPEGSVSTLKIQRTERGDSAVYLCASSPGPGQGLNIQYFGAGTRLSVL.

This chain joins TRBV28 and TRBJ1-2; tentative D call: TRBD1 (5 bases). The germline gives CDR1 MDHEN, CDR2 SYDVKM. V lost 1 base, J lost 10 bases, and 19 bases lay in between. This CDR3 is built from 15 residues. The DNA for the CDR3 is TGTGCCAGCAGTTTATATGGGGGGGGTCGCCATGCCTACACCTTC. It encodes CASSLYGGGRHAYTF.

This chain uses TRBV28 with TRBJ1-4; D unclear. V was clipped by 2 bases and J by 10 bases, with 11 bases between them. The germline gives CDR1 MDHEN, CDR2 SYDVKM. CDR3 length: 13 residues. The CDR3 bases are TGTGCCAGCAGTTTAGGGTTTGGAGGAAAACTGTTTTTT. It codes for CASSLGFGGKLFF.

The chain carries TRBV28 and TRBJ1-4; D might be TRBD1 (6 bases). This CDR3 is built from 15 residues. V gave up 4 bases and J gave up 7 bases, with 16 bases separating them. Germline CDR1 reads MDHEN; CDR2 reads SYDVKM. The CDR3 region is CASSSTGNGGEKLFF. The CDR3 nucleotides are TGTGCCAGCAGTTCAACAGGGAATGGTGGTGAAAAACTGTTTTTT.

The V call is TRBV9, the J call TRBJ1-1, with a tentative D call TRBD1 (5 bases). Per germline, CDR1 SGDLS and CDR2 YYNGEE. The CDR3 runs to 12 residues. The ends were cut back, 0 bases at V and 7 bases at J, with 7 bases in the middle. The CDR3 is CASSVVGGEAFF. DNA of the CDR3: TGTGCCAGCAGCGTAGTCGGGGGTGAAGCTTTCTTT.

V usage is TRBV27 and J usage is TRBJ2-7; weak D call: TRBD2 (6 bases). Germline V gives CDR1 MNHEY, CDR2 SMNVEV (reference sequence). Trimming left V 3 bases short and J 4 bases short, with 10 bases between. The CDR3 totals 13 residues. The CDR3 protein is CASSFTSMYEQYF. The CDR3 DNA follows: TGTGCCAGCAGTTTTACTAGCATGTACGAGCAGTACTTC.

The gene calls are TRBV11-3 and TRBJ2-4; 7 bases agree with TRBD1. Per the germline V gene, CDR1 is SGHNT and CDR2 is YENEEA. The CDR3 consists of 18 residues. Trimming took 4 bases from V and 0 from J; bases not matched to a gene: 12. The CDR3: CASSSGTAEQLAKNIQYF. The DNA for the CDR3 is TGTGCCAGCAGCTCCGGGACAGCTGAACAACTAGCCAAAAACATTCAGTACTTC.

In regard to this clone: One junction end disagrees with the germline gene, perhaps due to a read error. The V and J genes are TRBV30 and TRBJ2-7, with TRBD1 identical over 9 bases. Germline V gene lookup returns CDR1 GTSNPN and CDR2 SVGIG (reference sequence). CDR3 length: 12 residues. The CDR3 sequence is CACSGQGPEQYF. In nucleotides, the CDR3 is TGTGCCTGCAGTGGACAGGGGCCTGAGCAGTACTTC.

The rearrangement uses TRBV2 and TRBJ2-7; tentative D call: TRBD2 (5 bases). CDR1 and CDR2 (germline): SNHLY, FYNNEI. This CDR3 has 13 residues. The V end lost 6 bases, the J end lost 3 bases, and 12 bases lay between the germline ends. CDR3 sequence reads: CASRTGVNYEQYF. The CDR3 DNA reads TGTGCCAGCAGGACCGGGGTTAACTACGAGCAGTACTTC.

This chain joins TRBV11-2 and TRBJ2-7; no definite D call. The V end was cut by 5 bases, the J end by 2 bases, with 13 bases between. Per germline, CDR1 SGHAT and CDR2 FQNNGV. This CDR3 contains 14 residues. The CDR3 DNA is TGTGCCAGCAGCCGTCGCACAGCACCCTACGAGCAGTACTTC. This translates into CASSRRTAPYEQYF.

The genes are TRBV19 and TRBJ2-2; 10 positions agree with TRBD2. The CDR3 consists of 16 residues. The V gene end was trimmed by 3 bases and the J gene end by 4 bases; junction bases not matched to a gene: 5. From germline, CDR1 is LNHDA and CDR2 SQIVND (reference sequence). The CDR3 DNA reads TGTGCCAGTAGTATTCCTAGCGGGAGCGGCACCGGGGAGCTGTTTTTT. Protein sequence: CASSIPSGSGTGELFF.

The CDR3 sequence: CSADGTGVAEAFF. In DNA form, the CDR3 reads TGCAGCGCCGACGGGACAGGGGTGGCTGAAGCTTTCTTT. The chain combines TRBV29-1 with TRBJ1-1; 10 bases agree with TRBD1. Germline CDR1 SQVTM, CDR2 ANQGSEA. Trimming at V came to 7 bases and at J to 6 bases, leaving 8 bases not matched to a gene. The CDR3 loop spans 13 amino acids.

The chain combines TRBV7-9 with TRBJ2-6; 9 nucleotides line up with TRBD1. Germline CDR1 is SEHNR and CDR2 is FQNEAQ (reference sequence). With V trimmed by 5 bases and J by 0 bases, 8 bases remained unmatched. There are 18 residues in the CDR3. The chain's CDR3 is CASSPGTGLYSGANVLTF. The CDR3 DNA reads TGTGCCAGCAGCCCCGGGACAGGGTTATACTCTGGGGCCAACGTCCTGACTTTC.

The J gene is TRBJ2-7, the V gene TRBV25-1; D is perhaps TRBD1 (6 bases). Germline CDR1 and CDR2: MGHDK and SYGVNS. V lost 4 bases, J lost 4 bases, and 11 bases lay in between. This CDR3 has 13 residues. The CDR3 region has the DNA TGTGCCAGCAGTGGTTGGGGGCGGTACGAGCAGTACTTC. Translating it yields CASSGWGRYEQYF.

The J gene is TRBJ2-3, the V gene TRBV5-4; D is unresolved. The CDR3 covers 14 residues. Trimming pared 0 bases from V and 2 bases from J, leaving 7 bases between. CDR1 and CDR2 from the germline V gene are SGHNT and YYREEE (reference sequence). CDR3 residues: CASSLEQPTDTQYF. CDR3 coding DNA: TGTGCCAGCAGCTTGGAACAGCCCACAGATACGCAGTATTTT.

The chain couples TRBV5-8 to TRBJ2-7; 8 bases line up with TRBD2. CDR1 and CDR2 (germline): SGHTS, YDEGEE. This CDR3 has 18 residues. The V and J ends lost 4 bases and 7 bases, in that order; junction bases with no gene match: 22. CDR3 loop: CASSHAEYGLAGLKEQYF. In nucleotides, the CDR3 is TGTGCCAGCAGCCACGCGGAGTATGGACTAGCTGGCCTGAAGGAGCAGTACTTC.

This CDR3 reads CASSLRENTGELFF. In DNA form, the CDR3 reads TGTGCCAGCAGCTTACGGGAAAACACCGGGGAGCTGTTTTTT. This chain links TRBV11-2 with TRBJ2-2, with D perhaps matching TRBD2 (5 bases). Germline lookup yields CDR1 SGHAT and CDR2 FQNNGV. Trimming removed 2 bases at V and 2 bases at J, with 6 bases between. The CDR3 has 14 residues.

V gene TRBV9 combines with J gene TRBJ2-1; TRBD1 is a possible D gene (5 bases). CDR3 length equals 14 residues. Deletions cut 4 bases from V and 10 bases from J, with 18 bases between. Germline CDR1 reads SGDLS; CDR2 reads YYNGEE. The CDR3 region has the DNA TGTGCCAGCAGCATACAGCAGGGATTAGGGGAGCAGTTCTTC. Amino acid sequence: CASSIQQGLGEQFF.

V and J are TRBV13 and TRBJ2-7; 10 bases line up with TRBD2. Germline CDR1 is PRHDT and CDR2 is FYEKMQ (reference sequence). V was pared by 5 bases and J by 4 bases, with 14 bases of the junction left unmatched. CDR3 length: 17 amino acids. CDR3: CASSPRVFGTSAYEQYF. DNA of the CDR3: TGTGCCAGCAGCCCCCGGGTTTTTGGGACTAGCGCTTACGAGCAGTACTTC.

This chain joins TRBV7-6 and TRBJ1-4; D is ambiguous. The CDR3 contains 14 residues. V lost 4 bases, J lost 4 bases, and 10 bases lay in between. Germline lookup yields CDR1 SGHVS and CDR2 FNYEAQ. This chain's CDR3 is CASSSQAGNEKLFF. The DNA of the CDR3 is TGTGCCAGCAGCTCGCAGGCCGGTAATGAAAAACTGTTTTTT.

This sequence joins TRBV27 and TRBJ1-4, with D perhaps matching TRBD1 (5 bases). This CDR3 has 15 amino acids. Germline values: CDR1 MNHEY, CDR2 SMNVEV (reference sequence). V shed 7 bases and J shed 7 bases, with 19 bases lying between them. The CDR3 coding sequence is TGTGCCAGCAAGGTGTCGTGGCAGGGCGGTGAAAAACTGTTTTTT. Translating it yields CASKVSWQGGEKLFF.

This sequence joins TRBV25-1 and TRBJ1-1, with a tentative D call TRBD1 (6 bases). The V gene's germline CDR1 is MGHDK and CDR2 SYGVNS. The CDR3 extends over 16 amino acids. Deletions cut 5 bases from V and 3 bases from J, with 19 bases between. CDR3 amino acids: CASSPWGGRGDTEAFF. The DNA for the CDR3 is TGTGCCAGCAGTCCCTGGGGGGGCCGTGGGGACACTGAAGCTTTCTTT.

The chain uses TRBV4-3 and TRBJ2-7; D may be TRBD2 (5 bases). Trimming took 6 bases from V and 0 from J, leaving 15 bases between them. The CDR3 has 15 amino acids. In germline, CDR1 is LGHNA, CDR2 YSLEER. CDR3 protein: CASSQLRADSYEQYF. CDR3 sequence (DNA): TGCGCCAGCAGTCAGTTGAGGGCGGACTCCTACGAGCAGTACTTC.